This is a list of T cell receptor beta chains from one sample in a study of T cell responses to AZD1222 COVID-19 vaccine. Assay used: immunoSEQ multiplex PCR; TCRdb lists only in-frame clones, some missing. The profile shows approximately 44,000 clones, around three quarters of them singletons. Sequencing used peripheral blood, obtained on day 0 of AZD1222 vaccination. The source is an adult in good health. The conserved cysteine and the conserved F or W are not part of the CDR3 here. Fields, in order: J gene, V gene, D gene, CDR3 protein. A D gene is named only where the DNA matches it firmly.

J gene: TRBJ1-3
V gene: TRBV19
D gene: NA
CDR3 protein: ASSAGTSGNTIY

J gene: TRBJ1-3
V gene: TRBV6-5
D gene: NA
CDR3 protein: ASSPRGGAGNTIY

J gene: TRBJ1-2
V gene: TRBV12-5
D gene: NA
CDR3 protein: ASGFMGMRNYGYT

J gene: TRBJ2-1
V gene: TRBV28
D gene: NA
CDR3 protein: ASSFWPESSSYNEQF

J gene: TRBJ1-2
V gene: TRBV5-1
D gene: TRBD1
CDR3 protein: ASSLATGGEHYGYT

J gene: TRBJ1-3
V gene: TRBV6-5
D gene: NA
CDR3 protein: ASSYSRTASGNTIY

J gene: TRBJ1-4
V gene: TRBV6-8
D gene: NA
CDR3 protein: ASTQTTPRAPTNEKLF

J gene: TRBJ1-4
V gene: TRBV10-3
D gene: TRBD1
CDR3 protein: AISDRGFEKLF

J gene: TRBJ2-7
V gene: TRBV5-5
D gene: NA
CDR3 protein: ASSLENRVAYEQY

J gene: TRBJ2-7
V gene: TRBV6-6
D gene: TRBD2
CDR3 protein: ASSYSERGDSYEQY

J gene: TRBJ1-1
V gene: TRBV6-5
D gene: TRBD1
CDR3 protein: ASRRDRPNTEAF

J gene: TRBJ2-5
V gene: TRBV29-1
D gene: TRBD1
CDR3 protein: SVGQGQETQY

J gene: TRBJ2-2
V gene: TRBV11-1
D gene: NA
CDR3 protein: ASSLGGQGNTGELF

J gene: TRBJ2-3
V gene: TRBV19
D gene: NA
CDR3 protein: ASRFRGGTDTQY

J gene: TRBJ2-7
V gene: TRBV6-5
D gene: TRBD2
CDR3 protein: ASSSGLAGGSEQY

J gene: TRBJ1-1
V gene: TRBV30
D gene: TRBD1
CDR3 protein: AWSQGTGLTEAF

J gene: TRBJ1-1
V gene: TRBV2
D gene: TRBD1
CDR3 protein: ASGVGTVNTEAF

J gene: TRBJ1-5
V gene: TRBV11-1
D gene: NA
CDR3 protein: ASSLGPNQPQH